This is a list of T cell receptor beta chains from one sample in a study of beta chain features in type 1 diabetes. The method was immunoSEQ multiplex PCR; TCRdb's version includes in-frame clones alone and lacks a portion of them. The table records about 360,000 clones, around 13% of them present only once. Sequencing was performed on naive CD4+ T cells from blood. These receptors were obtained from a young man in good health. Each CDR3 is given with its conserved first and last residue. Fields, in order: CDR3 DNA, CDR3 protein, J gene, clone size, D gene, V gene. The D gene is left open where the match is weak. Size tells how often a clone was seen (once, few, many) or the class of an expanded clone, and some rows leave it out.

CDR3nt: TGTGCCAGCAGTTTATGGCGAACGAACACCGGGGAGCTGTTTTTT; CDR3aa: CASSLWRTNTGELFF; j_gene: TRBJ2-2; abundance: -; d_gene: -; v_gene: TRBV28
CDR3nt: TGTGCCAGCAGTCGGGCAGATACGCAGTATTTT; CDR3aa: CASSRADTQYF; j_gene: TRBJ2-3; abundance: -; d_gene: -; v_gene: TRBV6-5
CDR3nt: TGCGCCAGCAGCCGCTTCCCGGGAGCGGGATCCAATGAGCAGTTCTTC; CDR3aa: CASSRFPGAGSNEQFF; j_gene: TRBJ2-1; abundance: -; d_gene: TRBD2; v_gene: TRBV4-1
CDR3nt: TGTGCCAGCTCACCACGTGGGACAGCTAACAATGAGCAGTTCTTC; CDR3aa: CASSPRGTANNEQFF; j_gene: TRBJ2-1; abundance: -; d_gene: TRBD1; v_gene: TRBV18
CDR3nt: TGTGCCAGCTCACTGGCGGGGGCTTCCTACAATGAGCAGTTCTTC; CDR3aa: CASSLAGASYNEQFF; j_gene: TRBJ2-1; abundance: few; d_gene: -; v_gene: TRBV18
CDR3nt: TGCGCCAGCAGCCATGGCCGGGACAGGGTTAACGAGCAGTACTTC; CDR3aa: CASSHGRDRVNEQYF; j_gene: TRBJ2-7; abundance: -; d_gene: TRBD1; v_gene: TRBV4-3
CDR3nt: TGCGCCAGCAGCTTGGAGCCAGGGCAGGGGAGCACTGAAGCTTTCTTT; CDR3aa: CASSLEPGQGSTEAFF; j_gene: TRBJ1-1; abundance: few; d_gene: -; v_gene: TRBV5-1
CDR3nt: TGTGCCAGCTCATGGGGACAGGGGCTACAAGAGACCCAGTACTTC; CDR3aa: CASSWGQGLQETQYF; j_gene: TRBJ2-5; abundance: few; d_gene: TRBD1; v_gene: TRBV18
CDR3nt: TGTGCCAGCAGTTGGGACAGGTATCGACTATATGGCTACACCTTC; CDR3aa: CASSWDRYRLYGYTF; j_gene: TRBJ1-2; abundance: -; d_gene: TRBD1; v_gene: TRBV27
CDR3nt: TGTGCCAGCAGCTTGTACTCTAATCCCCACAATGAGCAGTTCTTC; CDR3aa: CASSLYSNPHNEQFF; j_gene: TRBJ2-1; abundance: few; d_gene: -; v_gene: TRBV7-9
CDR3nt: TGTGCCAGCAGCGGACTAGCTCTTCTCTACGAGCAGTACTTC; CDR3aa: CASSGLALLYEQYF; j_gene: TRBJ2-7; abundance: -; d_gene: TRBD2; v_gene: TRBV28
CDR3nt: TGTGCCAGCAGCCGCACACTAGAAGGCCAAGAGACCCAGTACTTC; CDR3aa: CASSRTLEGQETQYF; j_gene: TRBJ2-5; abundance: -; d_gene: -; v_gene: TRBV4-2
CDR3nt: TGTGCCAGCAGCGGGACAGGCCTGAACACCGGGGAGCTGTTTTTT; CDR3aa: CASSGTGLNTGELFF; j_gene: TRBJ2-2; abundance: few; d_gene: TRBD1; v_gene: TRBV9
CDR3nt: TGTGCCAGCTCACCATTCGGGAGTGAGCAGTTCTTC; CDR3aa: CASSPFGSEQFF; j_gene: TRBJ2-1; abundance: -; d_gene: -; v_gene: TRBV18
CDR3nt: TGTGCCAGCAGCTTAAGCGGCCGGAACACTGAAGCTTTCTTT; CDR3aa: CASSLSGRNTEAFF; j_gene: TRBJ1-1; abundance: -; d_gene: -; v_gene: TRBV7-2
CDR3nt: TGTGCCAGCAGTGGCAGGGAAGCTTTCTTT; CDR3aa: CASSGREAFF; j_gene: TRBJ1-1; abundance: -; d_gene: -; v_gene: TRBV2
CDR3nt: TGTGCCAGCAGCCTCGACAGAGACCAAGAGACCCAGTACTTC; CDR3aa: CASSLDRDQETQYF; j_gene: TRBJ2-5; abundance: -; d_gene: -; v_gene: TRBV7-3
CDR3nt: TGTGCCAGCAGGTTAAGGGAGGGTTCTGAAGCTTTCTTT; CDR3aa: CASRLREGSEAFF; j_gene: TRBJ1-1; abundance: -; d_gene: -; v_gene: TRBV7-9
CDR3nt: TGTGCCAGCAGTTCCTCGGACAAACCTTCTGGCTACACCTTC; CDR3aa: CASSSSDKPSGYTF; j_gene: TRBJ1-2; abundance: few; d_gene: -; v_gene: TRBV6-6
CDR3nt: TGTGCCAGCAGCTTATTGGCAGATGAAGCTTTCTTT; CDR3aa: CASSLLADEAFF; j_gene: TRBJ1-1; abundance: few; d_gene: -; v_gene: TRBV7-9
CDR3nt: TGTGCCAGCAGCGTAGGAGCAGGCGTCTCTGGGGCCAACGTCCTGACTTTC; CDR3aa: CASSVGAGVSGANVLTF; j_gene: TRBJ2-6; abundance: few; d_gene: -; v_gene: TRBV9
CDR3nt: TGTGCCACCAGCAGGTCAGGGGGAGGCTCTAATGAAAAACTGTTTTTT; CDR3aa: CATSRSGGGSNEKLFF; j_gene: TRBJ1-4; abundance: few; d_gene: TRBD1; v_gene: TRBV15
CDR3nt: TGTGCCAGCCAGACAGGGGTTGGTTCACCCCTCCACTTT; CDR3aa: CASQTGVGSPLHF; j_gene: TRBJ1-6; abundance: few; d_gene: TRBD1; v_gene: TRBV2
CDR3nt: TGTGCCAGCAGTTTAAAACAGGGGAGCGCACCCCTCCACTTT; CDR3aa: CASSLKQGSAPLHF; j_gene: TRBJ1-6; abundance: -; d_gene: TRBD1; v_gene: TRBV28
CDR3nt: TGCGCCAGCAGCCAAGGCCCGTCGGGACAGGGTACAGAAAAACTGTTTTTT; CDR3aa: CASSQGPSGQGTEKLFF; j_gene: TRBJ1-4; abundance: -; d_gene: TRBD1; v_gene: TRBV4-3
CDR3nt: TGCGCCAGCAGTAAAAAGACCGGGACTAGCGGGAGTTACACAGATACGCAGTATTTT; CDR3aa: CASSKKTGTSGSYTDTQYF; j_gene: TRBJ2-3; abundance: -; d_gene: TRBD2; v_gene: TRBV4-3
CDR3nt: TGTGCCAGCAGCGCGGGACACCTGGTCGACCAGCCCCAGCATTTT; CDR3aa: CASSAGHLVDQPQHF; j_gene: TRBJ1-5; abundance: -; d_gene: -; v_gene: TRBV9
CDR3nt: TGTGCCAGCAGTTTACTGAGCCGGGGCTACACCTTC; CDR3aa: CASSLLSRGYTF; j_gene: TRBJ1-2; abundance: -; d_gene: -; v_gene: TRBV28
CDR3nt: TGTGCCAGCAGTTACCGAGTCTCATCCTACAATGAGCAGTTCTTC; CDR3aa: CASSYRVSSYNEQFF; j_gene: TRBJ2-1; abundance: few; d_gene: -; v_gene: TRBV6-5
CDR3nt: TGTGCCAGCAAACCCGGGGGGGGCTACGGCTACACCTTC; CDR3aa: CASKPGGGYGYTF; j_gene: TRBJ1-2; abundance: few; d_gene: -; v_gene: TRBV28
CDR3nt: TGTGCCAGCAGCCAAGTGGTGAGCGGGAGGGAGACCCAGTACTTC; CDR3aa: CASSQVVSGRETQYF; j_gene: TRBJ2-5; abundance: -; d_gene: TRBD2; v_gene: TRBV7-2
CDR3nt: TGTGCCTGGAGTGTACGGGGTAATCAGCCCCAGCATTTT; CDR3aa: CAWSVRGNQPQHF; j_gene: TRBJ1-5; abundance: -; d_gene: -; v_gene: TRBV30
CDR3nt: TGCGCCAGCAGCTTGGCCAGGGACTACGAGCAGTACTTC; CDR3aa: CASSLARDYEQYF; j_gene: TRBJ2-7; abundance: few; d_gene: -; v_gene: TRBV5-1
CDR3nt: TGTGCCAGCAGCTTAAGCGGGGGGGGGTACAATGAGCAGTTCTTC; CDR3aa: CASSLSGGGYNEQFF; j_gene: TRBJ2-1; abundance: few; d_gene: TRBD2; v_gene: TRBV7-2
CDR3nt: TGCGCCAGCAGCCAAGGATGGACTAGCAACTCCTACAATGAGCAGTTCTTC; CDR3aa: CASSQGWTSNSYNEQFF; j_gene: TRBJ2-1; abundance: few; d_gene: TRBD2; v_gene: TRBV4-3
CDR3nt: TGTGCCTGGAGTCTGGGACAAGGAGAGCCCCAGCATTTT; CDR3aa: CAWSLGQGEPQHF; j_gene: TRBJ1-5; abundance: few; d_gene: -; v_gene: TRBV30
CDR3nt: TGCGCCAGCAGCTGGGGACTAGCGGGGTACAATGAGCAGTTCTTC; CDR3aa: CASSWGLAGYNEQFF; j_gene: TRBJ2-1; abundance: few; d_gene: TRBD2; v_gene: TRBV5-1
CDR3nt: TGTGCCAGCACCAACGAAGGCATTAGCGGGACCCGCTGGGCCTACGAGCAGTACTTC; CDR3aa: CASTNEGISGTRWAYEQYF; j_gene: TRBJ2-7; abundance: -; d_gene: TRBD2; v_gene: TRBV7-9
CDR3nt: TGTGCCTGGAGCGCGGGGACAGTCTATGGCTACACCTTC; CDR3aa: CAWSAGTVYGYTF; j_gene: TRBJ1-2; abundance: few; d_gene: TRBD1; v_gene: TRBV30